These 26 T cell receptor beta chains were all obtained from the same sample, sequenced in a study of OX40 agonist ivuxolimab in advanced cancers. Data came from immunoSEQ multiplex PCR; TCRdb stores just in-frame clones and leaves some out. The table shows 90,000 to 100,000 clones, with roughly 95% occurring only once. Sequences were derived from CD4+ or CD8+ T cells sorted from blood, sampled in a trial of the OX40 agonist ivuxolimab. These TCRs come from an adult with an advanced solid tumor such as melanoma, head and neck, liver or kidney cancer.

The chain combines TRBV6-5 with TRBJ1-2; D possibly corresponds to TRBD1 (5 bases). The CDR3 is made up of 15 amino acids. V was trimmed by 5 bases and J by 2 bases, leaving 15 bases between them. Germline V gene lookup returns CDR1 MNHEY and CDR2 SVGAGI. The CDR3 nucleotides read TGTGCCAGCAGTGCACCGGGACTAAGAAACTATGGCTACACCTTC. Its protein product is CASSAPGLRNYGYTF.

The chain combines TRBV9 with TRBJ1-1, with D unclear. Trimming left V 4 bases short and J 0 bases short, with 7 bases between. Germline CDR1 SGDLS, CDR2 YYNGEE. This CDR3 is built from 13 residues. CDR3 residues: CASSPGLNTEAFF. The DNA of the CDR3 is TGTGCCAGCAGCCCCGGTTTGAACACTGAAGCTTTCTTT.

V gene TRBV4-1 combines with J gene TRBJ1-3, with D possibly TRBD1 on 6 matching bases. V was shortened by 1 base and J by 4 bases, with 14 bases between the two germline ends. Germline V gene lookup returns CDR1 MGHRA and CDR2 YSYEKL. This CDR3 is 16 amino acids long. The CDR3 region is CASSQGRGAEGNTIYF. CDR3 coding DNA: TGCGCCAGCAGCCAAGGTCGGGGGGCGGAAGGAAACACCATATATTTT.

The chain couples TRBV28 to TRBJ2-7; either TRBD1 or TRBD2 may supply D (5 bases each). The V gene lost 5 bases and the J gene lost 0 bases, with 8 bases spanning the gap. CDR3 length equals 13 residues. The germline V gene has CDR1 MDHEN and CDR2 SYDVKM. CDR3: CASSPGSSYEQYF. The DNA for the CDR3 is TGTGCCAGCAGTCCAGGGAGCTCCTACGAGCAGTACTTC.

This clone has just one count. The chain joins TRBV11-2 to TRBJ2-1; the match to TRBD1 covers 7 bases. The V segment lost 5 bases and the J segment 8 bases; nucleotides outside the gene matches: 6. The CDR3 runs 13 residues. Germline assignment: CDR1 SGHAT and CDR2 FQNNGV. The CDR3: CASSTGQSHEQFF. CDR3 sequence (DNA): TGTGCCAGCAGCACGGGACAGAGCCATGAGCAGTTCTTC.

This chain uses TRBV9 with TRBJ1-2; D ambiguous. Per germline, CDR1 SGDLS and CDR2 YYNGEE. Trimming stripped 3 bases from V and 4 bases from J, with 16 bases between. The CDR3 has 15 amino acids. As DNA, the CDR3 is TGTGCCAGCAGCGACGAGGCAGTCTCTGTCTATGGCTACACCTTC. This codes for CASSDEAVSVYGYTF.

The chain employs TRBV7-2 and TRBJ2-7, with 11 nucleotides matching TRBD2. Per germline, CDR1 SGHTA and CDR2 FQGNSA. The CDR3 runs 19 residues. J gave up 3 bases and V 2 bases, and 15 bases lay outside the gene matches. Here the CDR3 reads CASSLFTGTSGSLVYEQYF. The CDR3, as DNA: TGTGCCAGCAGCTTATTCACCGGGACTAGCGGCTCTCTGGTCTACGAGCAGTACTTC. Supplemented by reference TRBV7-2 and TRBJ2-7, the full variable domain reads GAGVSQSPSNKVTEKGKDVELRCDPISGHTALYWYRQSLGQGLEFLIYFQGNSAPDKSGLPSDRFSAERTGGSVSTLTIQRTQQEDSAVYLCASSLFTGTSGSLVYEQYFGPGTRLTVT.

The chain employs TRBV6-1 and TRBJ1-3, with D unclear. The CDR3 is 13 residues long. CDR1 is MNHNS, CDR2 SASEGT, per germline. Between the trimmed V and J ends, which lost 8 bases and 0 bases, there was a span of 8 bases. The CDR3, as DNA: TGTGCCAGCGGCCCCCGCTCTGGAAACACCATATATTTT. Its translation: CASGPRSGNTIYF.

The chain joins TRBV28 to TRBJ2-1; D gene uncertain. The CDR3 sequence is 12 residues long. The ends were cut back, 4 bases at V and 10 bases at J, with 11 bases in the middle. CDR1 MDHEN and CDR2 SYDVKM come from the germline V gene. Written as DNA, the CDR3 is TGTGCCAGCAGTTCGGCCCTAGGAGAGCAGTTCTTC. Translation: CASSSALGEQFF.

The CDR3 sequence: CASSQEGLAGMEQYF. CDR3 DNA: TGTGCCAGCAGCCAAGAAGGACTAGCGGGAATGGAGCAGTACTTC. This chain joins TRBV4-2 and TRBJ2-7, with 12 bases matching TRBD2. CDR3 length: 15 residues. J gave up 7 bases and V 0 bases, and 4 bases lay outside the gene matches. Germline V CDR1 and CDR2: LGHNA, YNFKEQ.

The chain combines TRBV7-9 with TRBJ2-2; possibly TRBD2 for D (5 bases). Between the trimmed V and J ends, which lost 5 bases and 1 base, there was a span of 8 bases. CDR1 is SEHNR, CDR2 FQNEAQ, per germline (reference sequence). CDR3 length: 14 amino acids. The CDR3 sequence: CASSNGLNTGELFF. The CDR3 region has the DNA TGTGCCAGCAGCAATGGACTGAACACCGGGGAGCTGTTTTTT.

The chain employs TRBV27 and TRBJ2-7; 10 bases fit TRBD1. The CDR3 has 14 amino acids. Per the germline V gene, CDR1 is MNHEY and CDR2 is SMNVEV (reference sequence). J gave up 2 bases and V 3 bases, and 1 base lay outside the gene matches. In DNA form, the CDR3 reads TGTGCCAGCAGTTTCGGGACAGGGGCCTACGAGCAGTACTTC. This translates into CASSFGTGAYEQYF.

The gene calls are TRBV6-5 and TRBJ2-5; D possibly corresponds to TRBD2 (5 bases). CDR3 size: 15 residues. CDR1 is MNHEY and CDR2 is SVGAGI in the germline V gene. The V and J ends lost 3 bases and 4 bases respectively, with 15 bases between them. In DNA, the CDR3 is TGTGCCAGCAGTTATTCCCCGGAGGTAGGAGAGACCCAGTACTTC. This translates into CASSYSPEVGETQYF.

The CDR3 is CASSLGDRSGSNEQYF. CDR3 nucleotide sequence: TGTGCCAGCAGTTTAGGGGACCGGAGCGGGAGTAACGAGCAGTACTTC. This rearrangement joins TRBV28 to TRBJ2-7, with 8 positions matching TRBD2. Germline assignment: CDR1 MDHEN and CDR2 SYDVKM. CDR3 length equals 16 residues. Trimming removed 2 bases from V and 5 bases from J; junction bases left unmatched: 11.

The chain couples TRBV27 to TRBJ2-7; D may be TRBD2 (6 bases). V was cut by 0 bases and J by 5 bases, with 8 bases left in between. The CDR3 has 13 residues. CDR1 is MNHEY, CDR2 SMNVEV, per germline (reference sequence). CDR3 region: CASSLSASDEQYF. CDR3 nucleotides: TGTGCCAGCAGTTTATCGGCTAGCGACGAGCAGTACTTC.

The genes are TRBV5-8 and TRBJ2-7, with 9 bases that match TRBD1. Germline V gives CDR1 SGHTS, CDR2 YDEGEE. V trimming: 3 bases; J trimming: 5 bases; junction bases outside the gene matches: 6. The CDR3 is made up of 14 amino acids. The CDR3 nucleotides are TGTGCCAGCAGCTCGAGGGGACAGGGCCACGAGCAGTACTTC. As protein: CASSSRGQGHEQYF.

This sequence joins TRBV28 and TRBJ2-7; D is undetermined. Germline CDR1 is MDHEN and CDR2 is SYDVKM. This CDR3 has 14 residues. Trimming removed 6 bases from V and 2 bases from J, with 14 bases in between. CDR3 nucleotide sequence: TGTGCCAGCAGCTTCGAAGTTGGGGCCTACGAGCAGTACTTC. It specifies CASSFEVGAYEQYF. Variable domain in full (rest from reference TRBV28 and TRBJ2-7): DVKVTQSSRYLVKRTGEKVFLECVQDMDHENMFWYRQDPGLGLRLIYFSYDVKMKEKGDIPEGYSVSREKKERFSLILESASTNQTSMYLCASSFEVGAYEQYFGPGTRLTVT.

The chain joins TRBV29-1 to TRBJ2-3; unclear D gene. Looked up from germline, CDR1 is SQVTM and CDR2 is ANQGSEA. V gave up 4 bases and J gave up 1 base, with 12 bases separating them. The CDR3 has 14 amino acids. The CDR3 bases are TGCAGCGTTGCATCACTCCAACGCACAGATACGCAGTATTTT. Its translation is CSVASLQRTDTQYF.

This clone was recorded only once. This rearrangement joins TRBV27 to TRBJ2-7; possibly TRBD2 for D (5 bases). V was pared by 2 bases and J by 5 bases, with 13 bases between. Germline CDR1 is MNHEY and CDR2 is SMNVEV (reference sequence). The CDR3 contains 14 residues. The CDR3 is CASSLLGVTHEQYF. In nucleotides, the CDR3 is TGTGCCAGCAGTTTACTCGGGGTAACCCACGAGCAGTACTTC.

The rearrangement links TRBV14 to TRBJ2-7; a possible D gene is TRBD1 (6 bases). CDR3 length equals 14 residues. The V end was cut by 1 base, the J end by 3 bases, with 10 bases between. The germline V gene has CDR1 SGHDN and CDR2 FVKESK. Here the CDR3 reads CASSQVTGIYEQYF. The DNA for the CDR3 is TGTGCCAGCAGCCAAGTTACAGGGATCTACGAGCAGTACTTC.

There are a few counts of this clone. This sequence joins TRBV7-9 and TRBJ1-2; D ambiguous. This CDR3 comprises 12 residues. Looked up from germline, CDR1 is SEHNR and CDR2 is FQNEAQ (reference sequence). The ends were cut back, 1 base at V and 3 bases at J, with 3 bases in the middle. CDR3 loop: CASSLGHYGYTF. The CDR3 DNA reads TGTGCCAGCAGCTTAGGACACTATGGCTACACCTTC.

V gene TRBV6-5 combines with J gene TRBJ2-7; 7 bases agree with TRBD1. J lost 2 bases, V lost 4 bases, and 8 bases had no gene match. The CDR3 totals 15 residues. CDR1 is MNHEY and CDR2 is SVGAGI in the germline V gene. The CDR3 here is CASSSHRGATYEQYF. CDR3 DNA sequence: TGTGCCAGCAGTTCCCACAGGGGTGCGACCTACGAGCAGTACTTC.

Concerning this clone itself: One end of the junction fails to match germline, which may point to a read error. This CDR3 is CATSREEGPPIF. Written as DNA, the CDR3 is TGTGCCACCAGCAGAGAAGAGGGACCTCCGATCTTC. The V and J genes are TRBV15 and TRBJ2-1; TRBD1 or TRBD2 may be the D gene (5 bases each). This CDR3 has 12 residues. CDR1 LNHNV and CDR2 YYDKDF come from the germline V gene (reference sequence).

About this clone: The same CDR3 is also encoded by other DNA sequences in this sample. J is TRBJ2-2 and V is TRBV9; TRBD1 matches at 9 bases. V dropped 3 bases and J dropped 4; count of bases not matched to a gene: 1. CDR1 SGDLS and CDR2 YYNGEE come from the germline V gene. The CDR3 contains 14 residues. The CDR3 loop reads CASSETGGTGELFF. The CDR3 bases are TGTGCCAGCAGCGAGACAGGGGGCACCGGGGAGCTGTTTTTT.

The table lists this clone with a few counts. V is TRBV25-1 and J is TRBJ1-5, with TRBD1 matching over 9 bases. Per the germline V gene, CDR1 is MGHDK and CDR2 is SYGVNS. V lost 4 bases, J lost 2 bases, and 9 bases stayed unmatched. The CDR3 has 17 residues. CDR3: CASSAGQGLRGNQPQHF. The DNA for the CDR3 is TGTGCCAGCAGTGCGGGACAGGGTCTACGGGGCAATCAGCCCCAGCATTTT. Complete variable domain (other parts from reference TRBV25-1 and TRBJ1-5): EADIYQTPRYLVIGTGKKITLECSQTMGHDKMYWYQQDPGMELHLIHYSYGVNSTEKGDLSSESTVSRIRTEHFPLTLESARPSHTSQYLCASSAGQGLRGNQPQHFGDGTRLSIL.

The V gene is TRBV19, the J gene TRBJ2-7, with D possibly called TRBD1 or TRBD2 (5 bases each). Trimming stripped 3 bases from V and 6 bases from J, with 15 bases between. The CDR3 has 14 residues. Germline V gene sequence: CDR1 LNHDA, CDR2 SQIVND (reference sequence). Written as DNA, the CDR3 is TGTGCCAGTAGTATGGGGCCGAGGGGCCTCGAGCAGTACTTC. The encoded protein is CASSMGPRGLEQYF.